This TCR beta chain appears in the sequencing data of a study of cytomegalovirus exposure and HLA in healthy donors. Across the study: About 85 million unique TCRs from HLA-typed donors were held in an early release of data.

Primers: 60 Vbeta forward and 13 Jbeta reverse. Assay used: immunoSEQ multiplex PCR; TCRdb lists only in-frame clones, some missing. The table includes about 120,000 clones, 75% to 85% detected once. CDR1 is SGHNT, CDR2 YYREEE, per germline (reference sequence). There are 13 residues in the CDR3. V gave up 0 bases and J gave up 6 bases; unmatched junction bases: 3. The specimen was PBMCs. The chain links TRBV5-4 to TRBJ2-7, with 7 bases identical to TRBD1. This clonotype was obtained from a man aged 25-45 years in good health and CMV-seronegative. CDR3 loop: CASSLEGGGEQYF. As DNA, the CDR3 is TGTGCCAGCAGCTTGGAAGGGGGCGGCGAGCAGTACTTC.